This passage covers 4 T cell receptor beta chains from one sample sequenced in a study of PD-1 blockade in classical Hodgkin lymphoma. Repertoires were generated with immunoSEQ multiplex PCR, while TCRdb's copy carries only in-frame clones and drops some. There are about 25,000 clones in the sample; 81% occur only once, and about 19% lies in the top ten. Relapses following autologous stem cell transplantation were seen in all patients, with brentuximab vedotin exposure varying. Specimen: peripheral blood mononuclear cells (PBMCs), collected before the second cycle of nivolumab. These receptors came from a human donor with classical Hodgkin lymphoma.

The chain couples TRBV6-1 to TRBJ2-3; maybe TRBD1 (6 bases). V was cut by 8 bases and J by 2 bases, with 11 bases left in between. There are 13 residues in the CDR3. The germline V gene encodes CDR1 MNHNS and CDR2 SASEGT. This CDR3 reads CASHRDLTDTQYF. The CDR3 nucleotides are TGTGCCAGCCACAGGGATCTCACAGATACGCAGTATTTT.

To note about this clone: The same CDR3 also results from other DNA sequences found in this sample. The chain recombines TRBV27 with TRBJ2-7; unclear D gene. The CDR3 spans 13 residues. Germline-derived CDR1 and CDR2 are MNHEY and SMNVEV (reference sequence). V was pared by 2 bases and J by 2 bases, with 7 bases between. In nucleotides, the CDR3 is TGTGCCAGCAGTTTAGCCCAGGCCTACGAGCAGTACTTC. This encodes CASSLAQAYEQYF.

The rearrangement joins TRBV29-1 to TRBJ2-7, with TRBD1 matching 11 bases. The CDR3 is 13 residues long. The germline V gene has CDR1 SQVTM and CDR2 ANQGSEA. J was trimmed by 3 bases and V by 7 bases; bases with no gene match: 5. CDR3 sequence: CSGGQGESYEQYF. The CDR3 DNA sequence: TGCAGCGGGGGACAGGGGGAAAGCTACGAGCAGTACTTC.

The V and J genes are TRBV5-1 and TRBJ2-5; a possible D gene is TRBD2 (7 bases). CDR1 and CDR2 (germline): SGHRS, YFSETQ. V dropped 6 bases and J dropped 5 bases, with 14 bases sitting between them. This CDR3 spans 13 amino acids. CDR3 amino acids: CASNLGGQETQYF. DNA for the CDR3: TGCGCCAGCAATTTGGGGGGGCAGGAGACCCAGTACTTC.